Listed here are 13 T cell receptor beta chains from one sample, sequenced in a study of prognosis after radiotherapy for stage I lung cancer. The authors amplified TCR beta CDR3 from genomic DNA using two-round multiplex PCR. The first PCR round targeted every TRBV and TRBJ gene with specific primers. TCRdb redid the calling of the multiplex PCR reads with MiXCR, one entry per CDR3 protein. Seen here are about 35,000 distinct CDR3 sequences, around a third observed once, and the top ten hold 25% to 30%. The material sequenced was PBMCs, taken before or after stereotactic body radiation therapy (not recorded which). The receptors were gathered from a donor over 45 with non-small cell lung cancer.

The CDR3 region is CASSWGLISYEQYF. CDR3 bases: TGTGCCAGCAGTTGGGGGCTGATATCCTACGAGCAGTACTTC. The chain recombines TRBV28 with TRBJ2-7; D is possibly TRBD1 (6 bases). From germline, CDR1 is MDHEN and CDR2 SYDVKM. V was shortened by 4 bases and J by 1 base, with 11 bases between the two germline ends. The CDR3 is 14 residues long.

This clonotype showed up many times. V and J are TRBV3-1 and TRBJ1-2; D might be TRBD1 (6 bases). Germline CDR1 LGHDT, CDR2 YNNKEL (reference sequence). CDR3 length equals 12 residues. With 6 bases removed from V and 5 bases from J, the gap between germline ends came to 10 bases. In nucleotides, the CDR3 is TGTGCCAGCAGGATGGGACATTATGGCTACACCTTC. Its protein product is CASRMGHYGYTF.

V gene TRBV6-2 or TRBV6-3 combines with J gene TRBJ2-7; D may be TRBD1 (5 bases). This CDR3 is 15 amino acids long. Looked up from germline, CDR1 is MNHEY and CDR2 is SVGEGT. Trimming took off 5 bases at V and 7 bases at J, with 21 bases between the two ends. The CDR3 DNA follows: TGTGCCAGCAGTGCCACCCTTTCGGACACCGGGGAGCAGTACTTC. Translation gives CASSATLSDTGEQYF.

At least ten counts were recorded for this clonotype. The chain combines TRBV19 with TRBJ2-7; 7 bases are a match to TRBD1. V lost 5 bases and J lost 3; bases outside the gene matches: 10. The CDR3 has 15 amino acids. Germline CDR1 is LNHDA and CDR2 is SQIVND (reference sequence). The CDR3 region is CASSLGQARNYEQYF. The CDR3 DNA is TGTGCCAGTAGTCTTGGACAGGCCAGGAACTACGAGCAGTACTTC.

The genes are TRBV14 and TRBJ2-5; either TRBD1 or TRBD2 may supply D (5 bases each). V lost 0 bases and J 7 bases, leaving 15 bases between the germline ends. CDR3 size: 15 residues. Germline assignment: CDR1 SGHDN and CDR2 FVKESK. CDR3 nucleotides: TGTGCCAGCAGCCAAGATTGGACGGGTGGGGGGACCCAGTACTTC. Translation gives CASSQDWTGGGTQYF.

To note about this clonotype: Just one base apart from a much larger clone, this may be a read error. J is TRBJ1-4 and V is TRBV6-1; D is uncertain. The CDR3 contains 14 residues. CDR1 is MNHNS and CDR2 is SASEGT in the germline V gene. Trimming removed 6 bases from V and 1 base from J, with 9 bases in between. The CDR3 nucleotides read TGTGCCAGCAGATTCCCGGTAACTAATGAAAAACTGTTTTTT. This codes for CASRFPVTNEKLFF.

This chain connects TRBV6-1 to TRBJ2-2; D uncertain. Trimming took 6 bases from V and 2 from J, leaving 10 bases between them. The CDR3 has 14 amino acids. The V gene's germline CDR1 is MNHNS and CDR2 SASEGT. The CDR3 DNA is TGTGCCAGCAGCGGCCGTATTAACACCGGGGAGCTGTTTTTT. It translates to CASSGRINTGELFF.

This clonotype appeared many times. The CDR3 DNA sequence: TGCGCCAGCAGCTTGGCCGACGGACAAGAGACCCAGTACTTC. Amino acids: CASSLADGQETQYF. The chain couples TRBV5-1 to TRBJ2-5; D not certain. The V end was cut by 0 bases, the J end by 2 bases, with 8 bases between. This CDR3 has 14 amino acids. Germline V gene lookup returns CDR1 SGHRS and CDR2 YFSETQ.

This clonotype was counted at least ten times. In nucleotides, the CDR3 is TGTGCCTCCCTAGGCCCCGGCGGGTATAATTCACCCCTCCACTTT. Translation: CASLGPGGYNSPLHF. The chain combines TRBV2 with TRBJ1-6; no definite D call. The CDR3 length is 15 residues. Trimming pared 11 bases from V and 4 bases from J, leaving 18 bases between. From germline, CDR1 is SNHLY and CDR2 FYNNEI.

Turning to this clonotype: A much larger clone sits a single nucleotide away, making a read error possible. This chain connects TRBV29-1 to TRBJ1-3; D ambiguous. Looked up from germline, CDR1 is SQVTM and CDR2 is ANQGSEA. The CDR3 runs to 12 residues. The CDR3 nucleotides read TGCAGAGCCCGGTCCTCTGGAAACACCATATATTTT. It yields the protein CRARSSGNTIYF.

The sample holds many counts of this clonotype. The rearrangement links TRBV12-3 or TRBV12-4 to TRBJ2-1, with no clear D. Trimming pared 3 bases from V and 3 bases from J, leaving 6 bases between. The CDR3 consists of 13 residues. The chain's CDR3 is CASSLNNYNEQFF. The DNA for the CDR3 is TGTGCCAGCAGTTTGAACAACTACAATGAGCAGTTCTTC.

The chain recombines TRBV7-9 with TRBJ2-1; 8 bases are shared with TRBD2. Germline values: CDR1 SEHNR, CDR2 FQNEAQ (reference sequence). V shed 8 bases and J 1 base; nucleotides not matched to a gene: 4. The CDR3 is made up of 14 amino acids. CDR3 in amino acids: CASAVAGSYNEQFF. The CDR3 DNA sequence: TGTGCCAGCGCCGTAGCGGGATCCTACAATGAGCAGTTCTTC.

This clonotype was observed at least ten times. In DNA form, the CDR3 reads TGTGCCAGCAGTTGGGACAGTTCGAATAATTCACCCCTCCACTTT. This gives the protein CASSWDSSNNSPLHF. The V call is TRBV7-9, the J call TRBJ1-6, with 7 bases that match TRBD1. CDR3 length equals 15 residues. V was pared by 6 bases and J by 5 bases, with 7 bases of the junction left unmatched. Looked up from germline, CDR1 is SEHNR and CDR2 is FQNEAQ (reference sequence).